One and the same sample provided the 31 T cell receptor beta chains below, sequenced in a study of shared T cell receptors in the human thymus. This table comes from immunoSEQ multiplex PCR, and its TCRdb copy is limited to in-frame clones, with some not included. The table has roughly 700,000 clones, 70% to 90% seen once. These data were also filed under a second study, of human thymus T cells.

The material sequenced was thymocytes. These receptors were obtained from a boy under two years old with a congenital heart defect.

This chain uses TRBV5-1 with TRBJ2-5; unclear D gene. Trimming took 2 bases from V and 5 from J, leaving 7 bases between them. From germline, CDR1 is SGHRS and CDR2 YFSETQ. The CDR3 contains 12 residues. DNA for the CDR3: TGCGCCAGCAGCTTACTCGGGGAGACCCAGTACTTC. This sequence encodes CASSLLGETQYF.

This clone was observed a single time. V and J are TRBV18 and TRBJ2-7, with 9 positions matching TRBD2. Germline CDR1 reads KGHSH; CDR2 reads LQKENI. The CDR3 length is 14 residues. J gave up 3 bases and V 4 bases, and 4 bases lay outside the gene matches. For the CDR3, the DNA is TGTGCCAGCTCACAAGCGGGAGGACACTACGAGCAGTACTTC. Its translation: CASSQAGGHYEQYF.

CDR3 loop: CASSRTAYGSPLHF. In DNA form, the CDR3 reads TGTGCCAGCAGTCGGACTGCGTACGGTTCACCCCTCCACTTT. The gene calls are TRBV28 and TRBJ1-6; D remains ambiguous. V was cut by 5 bases and J by 9 bases, with 14 bases left in between. Germline assignment: CDR1 MDHEN and CDR2 SYDVKM. This CDR3 spans 14 amino acids.

This clone was observed a few times. The J gene is TRBJ1-1, the V gene TRBV6-1; no clear D gene. V gave up 3 bases and J gave up 6 bases, with 14 bases separating them. The CDR3 sequence is 14 residues long. Germline CDR1 MNHNS, CDR2 SASEGT. The CDR3 DNA follows: TGTGCCAGCAGTGAGATTGCCTCGACTTCTGAAGCTTTCTTT. The encoded protein is CASSEIASTSEAFF.

This clone has just a few counts. The rearrangement joins TRBV10-3 to TRBJ2-7; no clear D. The ends were cut back, 2 bases at V and 6 bases at J, with 17 bases in the middle. This CDR3 has 15 amino acids. The V gene's germline CDR1 is ENHRY and CDR2 SYGVKD. The CDR3 DNA sequence: TGTGCCATCAGTGAGACAACTACGGTTTCCCTCGAGCAGTACTTC. Translation gives CAISETTTVSLEQYF.

DNA of the CDR3: TGTGCCAGTAGTTTCTCACACAGGGTGTCGCACACTGAAGCTTTCTTT. Its protein is CASSFSHRVSHTEAFF. The chain couples TRBV19 to TRBJ1-1; D is possibly TRBD1 (6 bases). The CDR3 extends over 16 amino acids. Trimming took off 5 bases at V and 3 bases at J, with 19 bases between the two ends. Germline CDR1 and CDR2: LNHDA and SQIVND (reference sequence).

The chain carries TRBV2 and TRBJ2-5; D is undetermined. The CDR3 covers 13 residues. Germline V gene lookup returns CDR1 SNHLY and CDR2 FYNNEI. V was clipped by 3 bases and J by 4 bases, with 9 bases between them. The CDR3 region is CASSDRFRETQYF. CDR3 DNA: TGTGCCAGCAGTGACAGGTTTCGAGAGACCCAGTACTTC.

The CDR3 loop reads CASSNTGGTGELFF. CDR3 bases: TGTGCCAGCAGCAATACGGGGGGCACCGGGGAGCTGTTTTTT. V is TRBV7-4 and J is TRBJ2-2; 7 bases fit TRBD2. V dropped 5 bases and J dropped 4; count of bases not matched to a gene: 4. Germline V gene lookup returns CDR1 SGHVT and CDR2 SQSDAQ. The length of the CDR3 is 14 residues.

This clone occurred once. The chain employs TRBV21-1 and TRBJ2-7; TRBD2 is the table's D call and was not checked against the DNA. TRBV21-1 is annotated as a pseudogene. CDR3 size: 13 residues. This CDR3 is CASTGLATNEQYF. The CDR3, as DNA: TGTGCCAGCACCGGTTTGGCGACTAACGAGCAGTACTTC.

The V and J genes are TRBV7-5 and TRBJ1-5; the DNA was not compared with TRBD1, the D call given in the table. TRBV7-5 is tagged as a pseudogene. The CDR3 consists of 18 residues. Written as DNA, the CDR3 is TGTGTCAGAAGGCCCGGGACAGGGAGACCCGATAGCAATCAGCCCCAGCATTTT. This sequence encodes CVRRPGTGRPDSNQPQHF.

The CDR3 sequence: CSVQTGDSNQPQHF. The DNA for the CDR3 is TGCAGCGTTCAGACAGGGGATAGCAATCAGCCCCAGCATTTT. The chain employs TRBV29-1 and TRBJ1-5; 8 bases are a match to TRBD1. This CDR3 is built from 14 residues. Germline loops: CDR1 SQVTM, CDR2 ANQGSEA. V lost 5 bases and J lost 0; bases outside the gene matches: 3.

The genes are TRBV28 and TRBJ2-1; 9 nucleotides line up with TRBD2. CDR3 length equals 16 residues. V was pared by 6 bases and J by 1 base, with 7 bases of the junction left unmatched. The germline V gene has CDR1 MDHEN and CDR2 SYDVKM. The CDR3 sequence is CASRWREGLSYNEQFF. CDR3 in DNA: TGTGCCAGCAGGTGGCGGGAGGGCCTTTCCTACAATGAGCAGTTCTTC.

The rearrangement links TRBV30 to TRBJ2-2; 10 nucleotides agree with TRBD2. The CDR3 consists of 17 residues. The J segment lost 2 bases and the V segment lost 3 bases, leaving 9 bases of the junction unmatched. The germline gives CDR1 GTSNPN, CDR2 SVGIG (reference sequence). CDR3 loop: CAWSDRIAGGNTGELFF. CDR3 nucleotides: TGTGCCTGGAGCGACCGGATAGCGGGAGGCAACACCGGGGAGCTGTTTTTT. The entire variable domain, with the rest obtained from reference TRBV30 and TRBJ2-2, is as follows: SQTIHQWPATLVQPVGSPLSLECTVEGTSNPNLYWYRQAAGRGLQLLFYSVGIGQISSEVPQNLSASRPQDRQFILSSKKLLLSDSGFYLCAWSDRIAGGNTGELFFGEGSRLTVL.

The gene calls are TRBV5-1 and TRBJ2-3; D perhaps matches TRBD2 (5 bases). The CDR3 is 15 amino acids. Between the trimmed V and J ends, which lost 0 bases and 1 base, there was a span of 9 bases. The V gene's germline CDR1 is SGHRS and CDR2 YFSETQ. CDR3 coding DNA: TGCGCCAGCAGCTTGGAGCGGCCGCGCACAGATACGCAGTATTTT. This translates into CASSLERPRTDTQYF.

V gene TRBV5-5 combines with J gene TRBJ2-7, with 9 bases matching TRBD1. Germline CDR1 is SGHKS and CDR2 is YYEKEE (reference sequence). The ends lost 5 bases at V and 0 bases at J; junction bases unmatched: 18. The CDR3 runs 19 residues. CDR3 residues: CASSDNADRGTLSSYEQYF. The CDR3 bases are TGTGCCAGCAGTGACAATGCGGACAGGGGCACTTTAAGCTCCTACGAGCAGTACTTC.

The rearrangement joins TRBV27 to TRBJ1-1, with D perhaps matching TRBD1 (6 bases). The CDR3 length is 18 residues. V dropped 2 bases and J dropped 1 base, with 20 bases sitting between them. The germline V gene encodes CDR1 MNHEY and CDR2 SMNVEV (reference sequence). CDR3 bases: TGTGCCAGCAGTTTAAAGGCCCCAGGGGAAGTGAGGAACACTGAAGCTTTCTTT. It codes for CASSLKAPGEVRNTEAFF.

The chain carries TRBV20-1 and TRBJ2-7; D unclear. Per germline, CDR1 DFQATT and CDR2 SNEGSKA (reference sequence). V dropped 3 bases and J dropped 5 bases, with 8 bases sitting between them. The CDR3 runs 11 residues. CDR3 coding DNA: TGCAGTGCTAGTGTCCCTAACGAGCAGTACTTC. Translated: CSASVPNEQYF.

This rearrangement joins TRBV14 to TRBJ1-2; D gene unclear. The CDR3 sequence is 16 residues long. Between the trimmed V and J ends, which lost 0 bases and 8 bases, there was a span of 19 bases. Germline CDR1 is SGHDN and CDR2 is FVKESK. In nucleotides, the CDR3 is TGTGCCAGCAGCCAAGATCGCGGCCTTGGGCGAGGGGGCTACACCTTC. Translating it yields CASSQDRGLGRGGYTF. The full variable domain, rest sourced from reference TRBV14 and TRBJ1-2, is EAGVTQFPSHSVIEKGQTVTLRCDPISGHDNLYWYRRVMGKEIKFLLHFVKESKQDESGMPNNRFLAERTGGTYSTLKVQPAELEDSGVYFCASSQDRGLGRGGYTFGSGTRLTVV.

The chain employs TRBV4-2 and TRBJ2-7, with 7 positions matching TRBD2. The V gene end was trimmed by 5 bases and the J gene end by 0 bases; junction bases not matched to a gene: 7. CDR1 and CDR2 from the germline V gene are LGHNA and YNFKEQ. The CDR3 length is 15 residues. CDR3 bases: TGTGCCAGCAGCGCTATGGGGGGGAGCTCCTACGAGCAGTACTTC. It specifies CASSAMGGSSYEQYF.

The chain combines TRBV5-1 with TRBJ2-4; 8 bases line up with TRBD2. The CDR3 runs 16 residues. CDR1 is SGHRS and CDR2 is YFSETQ in the germline V gene. V lost 5 bases, J lost 1 base, and 8 bases stayed unmatched. This CDR3 is CASRGTGGGAKNIQYF. The DNA for the CDR3 is TGCGCCAGCAGAGGAACGGGAGGGGGTGCCAAAAACATTCAGTACTTC.

In this sample, this clone turned up once. V is TRBV19 and J is TRBJ2-5; 8 bases map to TRBD2. The CDR3 consists of 13 residues. Trimming cost V 8 bases and J 1 base; bases outside gene matches: 3. Per the germline V gene, CDR1 is LNHDA and CDR2 is SQIVND (reference sequence). DNA of the CDR3: TGTGCCAGTTCTAGCGGGCTCCAAGAGACCCAGTACTTC. Its protein product is CASSSGLQETQYF. Full variable domain (remainder filled in from reference TRBV19 and TRBJ2-5): DGGITQSPKYLFRKEGQNVTLSCEQNLNHDAMYWYRQDPGQGLRLIYYSQIVNDFQKGDIAEGYSVSREKKESFPLTVTSAQKNPTAFYLCASSSGLQETQYFGPGTRLLVL.

This clone was counted a single time. The chain links TRBV28 to TRBJ1-5, with TRBD1 as a possible D gene (5 bases). The CDR3 runs to 13 residues. CDR1 MDHEN and CDR2 SYDVKM come from the germline V gene. V lost 6 bases, J lost 9 bases, and 15 bases lay in between. The CDR3: CASSFLAGGPQHF. DNA of the CDR3: TGTGCCAGCAGCTTTCTAGCGGGGGGGCCCCAGCATTTT.

This chain uses TRBV2 with TRBJ2-1, with 7 bases identical to TRBD2. The CDR3 contains 16 residues. Losses at the gene ends were 3 bases for V and 0 bases for J; bases not matched to a gene: 5. CDR1 SNHLY and CDR2 FYNNEI come from the germline V gene. CDR3: CASSDTLASSYNEQFF. CDR3 sequence (DNA): TGTGCCAGCAGTGACACACTAGCGTCCTCCTACAATGAGCAGTTCTTC.

This clone was detected once. V gene TRBV2 combines with J gene TRBJ2-2, with 11 positions matching TRBD2. CDR3 length: 16 residues. Looked up from germline, CDR1 is SNHLY and CDR2 is FYNNEI. Germline trimming cut 8 bases from V and 3 bases from J; bases unmatched to any gene: 8. The CDR3 DNA sequence: TGTGCCAGCTGGACTAGCGGGCATAGGGACACCGGGGAGCTGTTTTTT. Amino acid sequence: CASWTSGHRDTGELFF.

The chain couples TRBV23-1 to TRBJ1-5; the D is unclear. TRBV23-1 is annotated as an ORF whose role is uncertain. V was pared by 3 bases and J by 5 bases, with 11 bases between. CDR3 length: 14 residues. CDR3 loop: CASSQRQWYQPQHF. DNA of the CDR3: TGCGCCAGCAGTCAGCGGCAGTGGTATCAGCCCCAGCATTTT.

This rearrangement joins TRBV7-2 to TRBJ2-5; 10 bases are shared with TRBD2. The CDR3 sequence is 18 residues long. In germline, CDR1 is SGHTA, CDR2 FQGNSA. V lost 5 bases and J lost 1; bases outside the gene matches: 13. The CDR3 reads CASSPSHQREGIQETQYF. The CDR3 DNA is TGTGCCAGCAGCCCTAGCCACCAGCGGGAGGGGATCCAAGAGACCCAGTACTTC.

The rearrangement uses TRBV11-2 and TRBJ2-5; D is unclear. The CDR3 has 15 amino acids. Trimming shortened V by 1 base and J by 1 base, and 10 bases separated the two germline ends. From germline, CDR1 is SGHAT and CDR2 FQNNGV. CDR3 region: CASSLAGRSQETQYF. The CDR3, as DNA: TGTGCCAGCAGCTTAGCCGGCAGGTCCCAAGAGACCCAGTACTTC.

The chain links TRBV27 to TRBJ2-3; 7 bases line up with TRBD1. The J segment lost 1 base and the V segment lost 2 bases, leaving 6 bases of the junction unmatched. From germline, CDR1 is MNHEY and CDR2 SMNVEV (reference sequence). The CDR3 length is 16 residues. CDR3 loop: CASSLEGAPGTDTQYF. The CDR3 bases are TGTGCCAGCAGTTTAGAGGGGGCGCCAGGCACAGATACGCAGTATTTT.

The rearrangement links TRBV28 to TRBJ1-4; possible D gene TRBD1, 6 bases. CDR1 MDHEN and CDR2 SYDVKM come from the germline V gene. This CDR3 spans 15 amino acids. The ends were cut back, 8 bases at V and 1 base at J, with 14 bases in the middle. The CDR3 sequence is CASLPGGGTNEKLFF. As DNA, the CDR3 is TGTGCCAGCTTACCGGGGGGCGGAACTAATGAAAAACTGTTTTTT.

The rearrangement joins TRBV5-1 to TRBJ1-1, with TRBD1 identical over 10 bases. The germline V gene has CDR1 SGHRS and CDR2 YFSETQ. The ends lost 1 base at V and 2 bases at J; junction bases unmatched: 8. The CDR3 contains 17 residues. The CDR3, as DNA: TGCGCCAGCAGCTTGAACGGACAGGGGGACGGTAACACTGAAGCTTTCTTT. Translated, it gives CASSLNGQGDGNTEAFF.

CDR3 protein: CASSQGGLAGLNEQFF. For the CDR3, the DNA is TGCGCCAGCAGCCAAGGTGGACTAGCGGGATTAAACGAGCAGTTCTTC. This sequence joins TRBV4-1 and TRBJ2-1; 12 bases are shared with TRBD2. Looked up from germline, CDR1 is MGHRA and CDR2 is YSYEKL. The CDR3 has 16 residues. Trimming took 1 base from V and 10 from J; bases not matched to a gene: 8.